This T cell receptor beta chain was captured in a study of T cell responses to AZD1222 COVID-19 vaccine. Sequencing used immunoSEQ multiplex PCR; TCRdb keeps in-frame clones, though not all of them. The sample has 100,000 to 150,000 clones, under 85% seen once. The germline gives CDR1 SGHAT, CDR2 FQNNGV. Deletions cut 5 bases from V and 7 bases from J, with 9 bases between. This CDR3 contains 12 residues. This sequence was found in an adult in good health. The sequencing used peripheral blood, collected on day 0 of AZD1222 vaccination. The V and J genes are TRBV11-2 and TRBJ1-3; D is unclear. The CDR3 DNA follows: TGTGCCAGCAGCCCCCCGTCGAACACCATATATTTT. It specifies CASSPPSNTIYF.